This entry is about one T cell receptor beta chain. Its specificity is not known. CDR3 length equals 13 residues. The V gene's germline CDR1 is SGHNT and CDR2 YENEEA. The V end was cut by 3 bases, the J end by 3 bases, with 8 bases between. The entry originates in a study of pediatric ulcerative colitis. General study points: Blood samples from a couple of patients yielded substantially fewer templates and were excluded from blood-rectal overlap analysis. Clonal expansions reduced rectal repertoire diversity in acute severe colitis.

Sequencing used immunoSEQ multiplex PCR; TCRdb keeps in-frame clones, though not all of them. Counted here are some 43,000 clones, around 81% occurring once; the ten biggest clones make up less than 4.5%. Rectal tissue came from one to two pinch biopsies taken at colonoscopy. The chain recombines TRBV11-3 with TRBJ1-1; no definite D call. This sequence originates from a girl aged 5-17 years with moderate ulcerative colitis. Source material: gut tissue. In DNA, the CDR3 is TGTGCCAGCAGCTTTACCCTCTACACTGAAGCTTTCTTT. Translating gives CASSFTLYTEAFF.